This T cell receptor beta chain comes out of a study of T cell responses to AZD1222 COVID-19 vaccine. Study outcomes and limitations: In the spike-specific TCR repertoire, nearly half reportedly target unmutated variant regions. White British people made up most donors, females outnumbered males, and clonal diversity was possibly underestimated. Across spike, vaccine-associated CD4 TCRs were found, dominant at 160-218 and 743-854.

The table came from immunoSEQ multiplex PCR; TCRdb's copy has only in-frame clones and leaves some out. Seen here are fewer than 130,000 clones, about 93% observed once, and the top ten hold approximately 2.2%. Germline V gene sequence: CDR1 LNHNV, CDR2 YYDKDF (reference sequence). This CDR3 has 11 residues. V was shortened by 1 base and J by 10 bases, with 5 bases between the two germline ends. Points on this clone: The antigen is undetermined.

The chain combines TRBV15 with TRBJ2-1; no firm D call. Specimen: peripheral blood, collected on day 0 of AZD1222 vaccination. The receptor comes from an adult in good health. In DNA, the CDR3 is TGTGCCACCAGCAGAGGTGAAGAGCAGTTCTTC. It translates to CATSRGEEQFF.